This passage covers 26 T cell receptor beta chains from one sample sequenced in a study of shared clonotypes between healthy human individuals. The method was immunoSEQ multiplex PCR; TCRdb's version includes in-frame clones alone and lacks a portion of them. The sample contains over a million clones, 96% of which appear only once. Material: naive CD4+ T cells sorted from blood. Indicated subset: CD45RA+ positively selected. The receptors here all came from a man between 25 and 39 years old in good health.

The rearrangement links TRBV15 to TRBJ2-3; D is unresolved. Trimming stripped 4 bases from V and 4 bases from J, with 3 bases between. The germline CDR1 and CDR2 sequences are LNHNV and YYDKDF (reference sequence). The CDR3 runs to 11 residues. The CDR3 DNA reads as TGTGCCACCAGCATTTCAGATACGCAGTATTTT. Amino acid sequence: CATSISDTQYF.

The chain carries TRBV2 and TRBJ2-1; 7 nucleotides align to TRBD2. J lost 4 bases, V lost 5 bases, and 8 bases had no gene match. The CDR3 sequence is 15 residues long. Germline V lookup: CDR1 SNHLY, CDR2 FYNNEI. CDR3 in amino acids: CASSLERDLYNEQFF. The CDR3 DNA reads TGTGCCAGCAGTCTAGAGCGGGACCTTTACAATGAGCAGTTCTTC.

A few counts support this clone. The genes are TRBV5-1 and TRBJ1-4; a weak D match, TRBD1 (5 bases). The CDR3 is 15 amino acids. Germline CDR1 and CDR2: SGHRS and YFSETQ. V was trimmed by 2 bases and J by 0 bases, leaving 8 bases between them. The CDR3 loop is CASSFKGSTNEKLFF. The CDR3 region has the DNA TGCGCCAGCAGCTTTAAGGGGTCAACTAATGAAAAACTGTTTTTT.

The rearrangement uses TRBV28 and TRBJ1-2; TRBD1 is a possible D gene (5 bases). The CDR3 has 17 residues. The V end was cut by 5 bases, the J end by 10 bases, with 29 bases between. Germline V lookup: CDR1 MDHEN, CDR2 SYDVKM. DNA for the CDR3: TGTGCCAGCAGTCTAAGAGCCTACAGGAAAGGAGATGACGCCTACACCTTC. The encoded protein is CASSLRAYRKGDDAYTF.

V gene TRBV5-1 combines with J gene TRBJ2-1; tentative D call: TRBD1 (5 bases). CDR3 length equals 14 residues. The germline V and J ends were trimmed by 4 bases and 9 bases, with 17 bases remaining between them. Germline V gene data show CDR1 as SGHRS and CDR2 as YFSETQ. CDR3 sequence reads: CASSTYYSQGEQFF. CDR3 nucleotide sequence: TGCGCCAGCAGCACGTATTATTCCCAGGGTGAGCAGTTCTTC.

V and J are TRBV7-2 and TRBJ2-1; D ambiguous. Between the trimmed V and J ends, which lost 1 base and 8 bases, there was a span of 15 bases. Germline V gene data show CDR1 as SGHTA and CDR2 as FQGNSA. The CDR3 has 15 residues. The CDR3 reads CASSLEAVVKYEQFF. CDR3 nucleotides: TGTGCCAGCAGCTTAGAGGCTGTAGTAAAATATGAGCAGTTCTTC.

The CDR3 spells CASSWGQGNYGYTF. The CDR3 DNA follows: TGTGCCAGCAGCTGGGGACAGGGCAACTATGGCTACACCTTC. The chain has TRBV5-5 and TRBJ1-2; 9 nucleotides line up with TRBD1. The CDR3 is 14 residues long. J lost 2 bases, V lost 3 bases, and 2 bases had no gene match. Germline-derived CDR1 and CDR2 are SGHKS and YYEKEE (reference sequence).

This rearrangement joins TRBV18 to TRBJ2-1, with D possibly being TRBD1 or TRBD2 (5 bases each). The CDR3 consists of 16 residues. The ends were cut back, 3 bases at V and 1 base at J, with 13 bases in the middle. Germline CDR1 reads KGHSH; CDR2 reads LQKENI. CDR3 residues: CASSPLGGHSYNEQFF. DNA of the CDR3: TGTGCCAGCTCACCCTTAGGAGGACATTCCTACAATGAGCAGTTCTTC.

The sample holds one count of this clone. The gene calls are TRBV5-1 and TRBJ2-5, with TRBD2 matching over 7 bases. CDR1 SGHRS and CDR2 YFSETQ come from the germline V gene. V dropped 2 bases and J dropped 2; count of bases not matched to a gene: 3. The CDR3 covers 14 residues. As DNA, the CDR3 is TGCGCCAGCAGCTTTGCTAGCGGACAAGAGACCCAGTACTTC. Residues: CASSFASGQETQYF.

The CDR3 spells CAWTYNENIQYF. The CDR3, as DNA: TGTGCCTGGACATATAATGAAAACATTCAGTACTTC. The rearrangement joins TRBV30 to TRBJ2-4; D is undetermined. The CDR3 sequence is 12 residues long. The V gene's germline CDR1 is GTSNPN and CDR2 SVGIG (reference sequence). The germline V and J ends were trimmed by 4 bases and 5 bases, with 9 bases remaining between them.

This clone was detected only once. The chain carries TRBV18 and TRBJ2-5; 7 nucleotides match TRBD2. Germline trimming cut 3 bases from V and 1 base from J; bases unmatched to any gene: 2. Germline V gene lookup returns CDR1 KGHSH and CDR2 LQKENI. This CDR3 has 14 residues. CDR3 nucleotides: TGTGCCAGCTCACCCACTAGCGTCCAAGAGACCCAGTACTTC. This sequence encodes CASSPTSVQETQYF.

The chain links TRBV10-3 to TRBJ1-5, with D possibly TRBD1 on 6 matching bases. Germline V gene lookup returns CDR1 ENHRY and CDR2 SYGVKD. Trimming pared 2 bases from V and 5 bases from J, leaving 13 bases between. The CDR3 has 15 amino acids. The CDR3 protein is CAISEHREGDQPQHF. The CDR3 bases are TGTGCCATCAGTGAGCACAGGGAGGGAGATCAGCCCCAGCATTTT.

The chain joins TRBV28 to TRBJ1-4; 8 nucleotides line up with TRBD1. The CDR3 has 14 amino acids. CDR1 and CDR2 from the germline V gene are MDHEN and SYDVKM. V lost 8 bases, J lost 7 bases, and 9 bases stayed unmatched. The CDR3, as DNA: TGTGCCAGCGGGAACAGGGGGTTGGGTGAAAAACTGTTTTTT. Its translation is CASGNRGLGEKLFF.

This clone appeared a few times. The V call is TRBV5-4, the J call TRBJ2-1, with D unclear. CDR3 length: 12 residues. Deletions cut 1 base from V and 6 bases from J, with 5 bases between. Germline V gene lookup returns CDR1 SGHNT and CDR2 YYREEE (reference sequence). The CDR3 DNA is TGTGCCAGCAGCTTGATAACCAATGAGCAGTTCTTC. Amino acids: CASSLITNEQFF.

The CDR3 nucleotides are TGTGCCAGCAGTTCCCGCCCCGGGGTCGACAATGAGCAGTTCTTC. This sequence encodes CASSSRPGVDNEQFF. The rearrangement links TRBV28 to TRBJ2-1; a possible D gene is TRBD2 (5 bases). The germline V gene has CDR1 MDHEN and CDR2 SYDVKM. Deletions cut 4 bases from V and 5 bases from J, with 15 bases between. There are 15 residues in the CDR3.

V is TRBV6-5 and J is TRBJ2-2; D is unresolved. The V and J ends lost 10 bases and 6 bases respectively, with 15 bases between them. The CDR3 is made up of 13 amino acids. Germline CDR1 and CDR2: MNHEY and SVGAGI. The CDR3 sequence is CATRLAVAGELFF. For the CDR3, the DNA is TGTGCCACCCGACTGGCTGTCGCCGGGGAGCTGTTTTTT.

The rearrangement uses TRBV18 and TRBJ1-2; 9 bases map to TRBD1. Trimming cost V 0 bases and J 13 bases; bases outside gene matches: 6. Germline CDR1 KGHSH, CDR2 LQKENI. This CDR3 comprises 13 residues. The CDR3 DNA reads as TGTGCCAGCTCACCACCTTACAGGGGGCTGGTCACCTTC. Translating it yields CASSPPYRGLVTF.

The chain has TRBV30 and TRBJ2-1, with 7 positions matching TRBD2. V lost 7 bases and J lost 7; bases outside the gene matches: 22. Germline CDR1 GTSNPN, CDR2 SVGIG (reference sequence). This CDR3 spans 17 amino acids. CDR3 DNA: TGTGCCTCTACGGGACGCCTAAGCGGGAAGGGATATAATGAGCAGTTCTTC. Amino acid sequence: CASTGRLSGKGYNEQFF.

The chain uses TRBV11-2 and TRBJ2-2; 7 bases are a match to TRBD2. The CDR3 is 18 amino acids. The germline V gene has CDR1 SGHAT and CDR2 FQNNGV. V trimming: 1 base; J trimming: 8 bases; junction bases outside the gene matches: 16. The CDR3 bases are TGTGCCAGCAGCTTAGCTGTGTGGGTCATTAGCGGGTCTGGGGAGCTGTTTTTT. This encodes CASSLAVWVISGSGELFF.

CDR3 in DNA: TGTGCCAGCAGCTTAGTTTCTCGTGAAAAACTGTTTTTT. Its protein product is CASSLVSREKLFF. This chain joins TRBV11-2 and TRBJ1-4; the D is unclear. This CDR3 is 13 amino acids long. CDR1 is SGHAT, CDR2 FQNNGV, per germline. The V end was cut by 1 base, the J end by 7 bases, with 7 bases between. Based on the CDR3 plus reference TRBV11-2 and TRBJ1-4, the full variable domain is EAGVAQSPRYKIIEKRQSVAFWCNPISGHATLYWYQQILGQGPKLLIQFQNNGVVDDSQLPKDRFSAERLKGVDSTLKIQPAKLEDSAVYLCASSLVSREKLFFGSGTQLSVL.

The CDR3 sequence: CASSPASSGELFF. The CDR3 DNA sequence: TGTGCCAGCTCACCTGCCTCCTCCGGGGAGCTGTTTTTT. J is TRBJ2-2 and V is TRBV18; D ambiguous. The CDR3 spans 13 residues. V was cut by 3 bases and J by 6 bases, with 8 bases left in between. CDR1 and CDR2 from the germline V gene are KGHSH and LQKENI.

The chain couples TRBV5-1 to TRBJ1-3; D gene ambiguous. CDR1 SGHRS and CDR2 YFSETQ come from the germline V gene. CDR3 length: 12 residues. V lost 2 bases and J 4 bases, leaving 4 bases between the germline ends. In nucleotides, the CDR3 is TGCGCCAGCAGCTTCGACGGAAACACCATATATTTT. It yields the protein CASSFDGNTIYF.

The rearrangement links TRBV5-8 to TRBJ2-3, with TRBD2 identical over 7 bases. Germline CDR1 SGHTS, CDR2 YDEGEE. This CDR3 is built from 15 residues. Trimming cost V 4 bases and J 1 base; bases outside gene matches: 6. CDR3 residues: CASSLFGGGTDTQYF. CDR3 in DNA: TGTGCCAGCAGCCTGTTTGGGGGGGGCACAGATACGCAGTATTTT.

About this clone itself: The identical CDR3 is also encoded by other nucleotide sequences in the sample. The CDR3 reads CASSSTGNNEQFF. CDR3 nucleotide sequence: TGTGCCAGCAGTTCGACAGGGAACAATGAGCAGTTCTTC. This chain uses TRBV6-6 with TRBJ2-1, with TRBD1 identical over 7 bases. The CDR3 consists of 13 residues. J lost 5 bases, V lost 4 bases, and 2 bases had no gene match. Germline CDR1 and CDR2: MNHNY and SVGAGI (reference sequence).

The genes are TRBV9 and TRBJ2-2; 9 bases fit TRBD2. This CDR3 is 16 amino acids long. Germline values: CDR1 SGDLS, CDR2 YYNGEE. With 0 bases clipped from V and 4 bases from J, the junction kept 4 bases outside the gene matches. The chain's CDR3 is CASSVAAGGPTGELFF. The CDR3 region has the DNA TGTGCCAGCAGCGTAGCGGCGGGAGGGCCCACCGGGGAGCTGTTTTTT. Supplemented by reference TRBV9 and TRBJ2-2, the full variable domain reads DSGVTQTPKHLITATGQRVTLRCSPRSGDLSVYWYQQSLDQGLQFLIQYYNGEERAKGNILERFSAQQFPDLHSELNLSSLELGDSALYFCASSVAAGGPTGELFFGEGSRLTVL.

V usage is TRBV5-1 and J usage is TRBJ2-7, with 7 bases aligning to TRBD1. Trimming took 2 bases from V and 5 from J; bases not matched to a gene: 16. This CDR3 has 17 amino acids. CDR1 and CDR2 (germline): SGHRS, YFSETQ. This CDR3 reads CASSFEVGLTGFNEQYF. CDR3 DNA sequence: TGCGCCAGCAGCTTCGAGGTAGGGCTGACAGGGTTCAACGAGCAGTACTTC.